The rows below give T cell receptor beta chains drawn from one sample of a study of shared clonotypes between healthy human individuals. Here immunoSEQ multiplex PCR was the method, and the copy in TCRdb shows in-frame clones only, minus some. Of about 980,000 clones in the sample, approximately 76% were seen once. The specimen was memory CD4+ T cells sorted from blood. These receptors all come from a man between 18 and 35 years old in good health. CDR3s include the opening cysteine and the closing phenylalanine or tryptophan. A D gene is named only where the DNA matches it firmly. The size entry is marked missing in some rows and otherwise reads once, few, many or a size class.

v_call: TRBV6-5; d_call: -; j_call: TRBJ1-1; clone_size: -; cdr3_length: 14; cdr3_aa: CASSLDRLNTEAFF; cdr3_nt: TGTGCCAGCAGCCTAGACCGATTGAACACTGAAGCTTTCTTT
v_call: TRBV11-2; d_call: TRBD1; j_call: TRBJ2-5; clone_size: -; cdr3_length: 16; cdr3_aa: CASSLYRRGQQETQYF; cdr3_nt: TGTGCCAGCAGCTTGTACCGAAGGGGACAGCAAGAGACCCAGTACTTC
v_call: TRBV28; d_call: -; j_call: TRBJ2-1; clone_size: -; cdr3_length: 11; cdr3_aa: CASSLRSEQFF; cdr3_nt: TGTGCCAGCAGTTTGCGCTCTGAGCAGTTCTTC
v_call: TRBV27; d_call: -; j_call: TRBJ1-5; clone_size: -; cdr3_length: 16; cdr3_aa: CASSLSGGSGNQPQHF; cdr3_nt: TGTGCCAGCAGTTTATCGGGGGGGTCGGGCAATCAGCCCCAGCATTTT
v_call: TRBV27; d_call: TRBD2; j_call: TRBJ2-5; clone_size: -; cdr3_length: 17; cdr3_aa: CANTAASPAGEGETQYF; cdr3_nt: TGTGCCAATACGGCCGCCTCTCCAGCGGGAGAGGGAGAGACCCAGTACTTC
v_call: TRBV6-1; d_call: TRBD1; j_call: TRBJ2-1; clone_size: -; cdr3_length: 13; cdr3_aa: CASTDRGDVEQFF; cdr3_nt: TGTGCCAGCACCGACAGGGGGGATGTTGAGCAGTTCTTC
v_call: TRBV19; d_call: -; j_call: TRBJ1-1; clone_size: -; cdr3_length: 14; cdr3_aa: CASSVITGYTEAFF; cdr3_nt: TGTGCCAGTAGTGTAATTACAGGGTACACTGAAGCTTTCTTT
v_call: TRBV5-1; d_call: TRBD1; j_call: TRBJ2-5; clone_size: few; cdr3_length: 14; cdr3_aa: CASRTGTGGETQYF; cdr3_nt: TGCGCCAGCAGAACCGGGACAGGGGGAGAGACCCAGTACTTC
v_call: TRBV27; d_call: TRBD1; j_call: TRBJ2-7; clone_size: -; cdr3_length: 15; cdr3_aa: CASSSPTGTIGEQYF; cdr3_nt: TGTGCCAGCAGTTCCCCGACAGGGACCATTGGGGAGCAGTACTTC
v_call: TRBV19; d_call: -; j_call: TRBJ2-3; clone_size: -; cdr3_length: 13; cdr3_aa: CAVKPSHENTQYF; cdr3_nt: TGTGCCGTAAAACCGTCGCATGAAAATACGCAGTATTTT
v_call: TRBV2; d_call: TRBD2; j_call: TRBJ2-4; clone_size: -; cdr3_length: 17; cdr3_aa: CASSGWLAGLAKNIQYF; cdr3_nt: TGTGCCAGCAGTGGATGGCTAGCGGGGTTAGCCAAAAACATTCAGTACTTC
v_call: TRBV5-4; d_call: -; j_call: TRBJ1-2; clone_size: few; cdr3_length: 12; cdr3_aa: CASSFDNYGYTF; cdr3_nt: TGTGCCAGCAGCTTCGATAACTATGGCTACACCTTC
v_call: TRBV7-2; d_call: TRBD1; j_call: TRBJ1-2; clone_size: -; cdr3_length: 15; cdr3_aa: CASSLSGQGGYGYTF; cdr3_nt: TGTGCCAGCAGCTTGTCGGGACAGGGAGGCTATGGCTACACCTTC
v_call: TRBV7-6; d_call: -; j_call: TRBJ1-6; clone_size: few; cdr3_length: 15; cdr3_aa: CASSPAGFAGSPLHF; cdr3_nt: TGTGCCAGCAGCCCCGCGGGATTTGCGGGGTCACCCCTCCACTTT
v_call: TRBV30; d_call: -; j_call: TRBJ1-1; clone_size: -; cdr3_length: 14; cdr3_aa: CAWSASGQNTEAFF; cdr3_nt: TGTGCCTGGAGCGCCTCGGGACAGAACACTGAAGCTTTCTTT
v_call: TRBV6-5; d_call: TRBD2; j_call: TRBJ2-7; clone_size: -; cdr3_length: 13; cdr3_aa: CASRGSGGAEQYF; cdr3_nt: TGTGCCAGCAGGGGGAGCGGGGGGGCCGAGCAGTACTTC
v_call: TRBV19; d_call: TRBD1; j_call: TRBJ1-5; clone_size: -; cdr3_length: 16; cdr3_aa: CASTVGDRGPGQPQHF; cdr3_nt: TGTGCCAGTACTGTAGGGGACAGGGGGCCTGGTCAGCCCCAGCATTTT
v_call: TRBV5-1; d_call: -; j_call: TRBJ2-1; clone_size: -; cdr3_length: 15; cdr3_aa: CASSLHREPYNEQFF; cdr3_nt: TGCGCCAGCAGCCTTCACAGGGAGCCCTACAATGAGCAGTTCTTC